The 5 T cell receptor beta chains given below trace back to one sample, sequenced in a study of blood T cell repertoires in COVID-19. Assay used: immunoSEQ multiplex PCR; TCRdb lists only in-frame clones, some missing. The sample lists some 190,000 clones, approximately 85% occurring once. The material sequenced was peripheral blood. The source of these receptors is an older woman with active or convalescent COVID-19.

The gene calls are TRBV2 and TRBJ2-2, with D uncertain. The ends were cut back, 4 bases at V and 1 base at J, with 4 bases in the middle. This CDR3 has 13 residues. Looked up from germline, CDR1 is SNHLY and CDR2 is FYNNEI. CDR3 DNA: TGTGCCAGCAGTGTAATGAACACCGGGGAGCTGTTTTTT. Translation: CASSVMNTGELFF.

CDR3 amino acids: CATSRDMNTEAFF. CDR3 bases: TGTGCCACCAGCAGAGACATGAACACTGAAGCTTTCTTT. The chain combines TRBV15 with TRBJ1-1, with D uncertain. Per germline, CDR1 LNHNV and CDR2 YYDKDF (reference sequence). The CDR3 totals 13 residues. Trimming left V 0 bases short and J 0 bases short, with 2 bases between.

The rearrangement joins TRBV6-5 to TRBJ2-6, with D hard to call. Germline CDR1 and CDR2: MNHEY and SVGAGI. This CDR3 spans 15 amino acids. The V end lost 3 bases, the J end lost 0 bases, and 6 bases lay between the germline ends. DNA for the CDR3: TGTGCCAGCAGTTATAGGAGCTCTGGGGCCAACGTCCTGACTTTC. Protein: CASSYRSSGANVLTF.

V is TRBV3-1 (or the pseudogene TRBV3-2) and J is TRBJ1-1, with TRBD1 matching 7 bases. The V gene end was trimmed by 2 bases and the J gene end by 0 bases; junction bases not matched to a gene: 3. Germline V CDR1 and CDR2: LGHDT, YNNKEL (reference sequence). The CDR3 consists of 15 residues. CDR3 in amino acids: CASSQMGQLNTEAFF. In DNA form, the CDR3 reads TGTGCCAGCAGCCAAATGGGACAGTTGAACACTGAAGCTTTCTTT.

This chain connects TRBV5-1 to TRBJ1-6, with D possibly matching TRBD1 (5 bases). Trimming removed 0 bases from V and 10 bases from J, with 11 bases in between. The CDR3 loop spans 14 amino acids. Looked up from germline, CDR1 is SGHRS and CDR2 is YFSETQ. The CDR3 DNA is TGCGCCAGCAGCTTGGAGCAGGGTGGCTCACCCCTCCACTTT. Its translation is CASSLEQGGSPLHF.